The 24 T cell receptor beta chains below all came from one sample that was sequenced in a study of shared clonotypes between healthy human individuals. Data came from immunoSEQ multiplex PCR; TCRdb stores just in-frame clones and leaves some out. Among approximately 2.1 million clones listed, approximately 95% were seen once. Sequencing input: naive CD4+ T cells from PBMCs. Subset in this sample: CD45RA+ positively selected. The receptors derive from a man younger than 35 in good health. Some clones in this sample may be carry-over from other donors' samples.

The rearrangement joins TRBV7-8 to TRBJ1-3; TRBD1 agrees at 8 bases. The CDR3 is 16 amino acids. After removal of 1 base from V and 6 bases from J, the junction contained 8 bases not matched to a gene. The germline V gene encodes CDR1 SGHVS and CDR2 FQNEAQ. CDR3 DNA sequence: TGTGCCAGCAGCTTAGAATATTGGACAGGGCAAAACACCATATATTTT. Translated, it gives CASSLEYWTGQNTIYF.

This clone was found once. The chain couples TRBV27 to TRBJ1-5; D perhaps matches TRBD1 (6 bases). This CDR3 region has 15 residues. Trimming cost V 4 bases and J 5 bases, with 15 bases left between them. Germline assignment: CDR1 MNHEY and CDR2 SMNVEV (reference sequence). The CDR3 nucleotides read TGTGCCAGCAGTTCAGGGACGGGGGGCCATCAGCCCCAGCATTTT. This sequence encodes CASSSGTGGHQPQHF.

The chain is built from TRBV5-4 and TRBJ2-1; possible D gene TRBD2, 6 bases. Between the trimmed V and J ends, which lost 1 base and 2 bases, there was a span of 10 bases. This CDR3 is built from 15 residues. Germline-derived CDR1 and CDR2 are SGHNT and YYREEE (reference sequence). CDR3 coding DNA: TGTGCCAGCAGCTTGCTCCCGGGGGCCTACAATGAGCAGTTCTTC. As protein: CASSLLPGAYNEQFF.

This clone was counted once. V is TRBV5-1 and J is TRBJ2-7; D is tentatively TRBD1 or TRBD2 (5 bases each). The length of the CDR3 is 13 residues. V shed 4 bases and J shed 2 bases, with 10 bases lying between them. Looked up from germline, CDR1 is SGHRS and CDR2 is YFSETQ. The CDR3 DNA reads TGCGCCAGCAGCCTGTCGGGGCCCTACGAGCAGTACTTC. It specifies CASSLSGPYEQYF.

This clone has more than one count but fewer than ten. The chain couples TRBV5-5 to TRBJ2-3; 7 nucleotides match TRBD2. CDR1 SGHKS and CDR2 YYEKEE come from the germline V gene (reference sequence). CDR3 length equals 15 residues. The ends lost 4 bases at V and 1 base at J; junction bases unmatched: 6. CDR3 in DNA: TGTGCCAGCAGCCTCTGGGACTACCGCACAGATACGCAGTATTTT. This gives the protein CASSLWDYRTDTQYF.

The CDR3 protein is CASSATGTVRGSYEQYF. The CDR3 bases are TGTGCCAGCAGCGCAACCGGGACAGTAAGGGGGAGCTACGAGCAGTACTTC. V gene TRBV7-9 combines with J gene TRBJ2-7; TRBD1 matches 7 bases. V gave up 5 bases and J gave up 3 bases; unmatched junction bases: 16. The CDR3 is made up of 17 amino acids. Germline V gene lookup returns CDR1 SEHNR and CDR2 FQNEAQ (reference sequence). Drawing the rest from reference TRBV7-9 and TRBJ2-7, the complete variable domain is DTGVSQNPRHKITKRGQNVTFRCDPISEHNRLYWYRQTLGQGPEFLTYFQNEAQLEKSRLLSDRFSAERPKGSFSTLEIQRTEQGDSAMYLCASSATGTVRGSYEQYFGPGTRLTVT.

The V call is TRBV10-3, the J call TRBJ2-2; 7 bases agree with TRBD1. The CDR3 contains 15 residues. V trimming: 8 bases; J trimming: 2 bases; junction bases outside the gene matches: 8. The germline V gene has CDR1 ENHRY and CDR2 SYGVKD. The CDR3 loop is CAILRGTENTGELFF. CDR3 DNA: TGTGCCATCCTCAGGGGGACAGAAAACACCGGGGAGCTGTTTTTT.

On this clone itself: Other nucleotide sequences in the sample specify the same CDR3. The J gene is TRBJ1-1, the V gene TRBV20-1, with 8 positions matching TRBD1. The junction had 4 bases not matched to a gene; V was cut back by 3 bases and J by 10 bases. Germline CDR1 reads DFQATT; CDR2 reads SNEGSKA (reference sequence). This CDR3 is built from 11 residues. CDR3 protein: CSARDRVGAFF. CDR3 coding DNA: TGCAGTGCTAGGGACAGGGTCGGAGCTTTCTTT.

This sequence joins TRBV7-6 and TRBJ1-1; D perhaps matches TRBD1 (5 bases). There are 12 residues in the CDR3. Germline V gene data show CDR1 as SGHVS and CDR2 as FNYEAQ. Trimming pared 5 bases from V and 9 bases from J, leaving 13 bases between. CDR3 nucleotides: TGTGCCAGCAGCCCTCGGGCGGGGCAAGCTTTCTTT. This sequence encodes CASSPRAGQAFF.

This chain links TRBV25-1 with TRBJ2-7; D is possibly TRBD1 or TRBD2 (5 bases each). CDR1 is MGHDK, CDR2 SYGVNS, per germline. The CDR3 loop spans 12 amino acids. Trimming took 4 bases from V and 6 from J, leaving 10 bases between them. The CDR3 here is CASSGQGAEQYF. The CDR3, as DNA: TGTGCCAGCAGTGGGCAGGGAGCCGAGCAGTACTTC.

The J gene is TRBJ2-5, the V gene TRBV29-1; a possible D gene is TRBD1 (5 bases). The CDR3 has 15 residues. The V end lost 7 bases, the J end lost 5 bases, and 23 bases lay between the germline ends. Germline lookup yields CDR1 SQVTM and CDR2 ANQGSEA. Here the CDR3 DNA reads TGCAGCGCTAACCAAGGAAAAACAGGTTCGGAGACCCAGTACTTC. It specifies CSANQGKTGSETQYF.

Turning to this clone: The same CDR3 also results from other DNA sequences found in this sample. The genes are TRBV20-1 and TRBJ2-1; D is uncertain. V was pared by 2 bases and J by 5 bases, with 4 bases between. The CDR3 is made up of 11 amino acids. CDR1 and CDR2 from the germline V gene are DFQATT and SNEGSKA (reference sequence). The CDR3 DNA is TGCAGTGCTAGAAGTGACAATGAGCAGTTCTTC. Translated, it gives CSARSDNEQFF.

The CDR3 DNA reads TGTGCCAGCAGCGTAGTTTCGGCGGTAGAGTCTGGGGCCAACGTCCTGACTTTC. Protein sequence: CASSVVSAVESGANVLTF. V usage is TRBV9 and J usage is TRBJ2-6; D call uncertain. Trimming removed 0 bases from V and 1 base from J, with 14 bases in between. The CDR3 spans 18 residues. CDR1 is SGDLS, CDR2 YYNGEE, per germline.

This rearrangement joins TRBV7-2 to TRBJ2-6; 7 positions agree with TRBD2. The CDR3 length is 15 residues. Per the germline V gene, CDR1 is SGHTA and CDR2 is FQGNSA. With 4 bases clipped from V and 2 bases from J, the junction kept 2 bases outside the gene matches. CDR3 residues: CASSSGGPGANVLTF. CDR3 nucleotide sequence: TGTGCCAGCAGCTCGGGGGGACCTGGGGCCAACGTCCTGACTTTC. Using reference TRBV7-2 and TRBJ2-6 for the parts outside the CDR3, the full variable domain is GAGVSQSPSNKVTEKGKDVELRCDPISGHTALYWYRQSLGQGLEFLIYFQGNSAPDKSGLPSDRFSAERTGGSVSTLTIQRTQQEDSAVYLCASSSGGPGANVLTFGAGSRLTVL.

The rearrangement links TRBV6-1 to TRBJ1-1, with 7 nucleotides matching TRBD1. V lost 7 bases to trimming and J lost 11 bases; unmatched junction nucleotides: 7. The germline V gene encodes CDR1 MNHNS and CDR2 SASEGT. The CDR3 loop spans 11 amino acids. In DNA form, the CDR3 reads TGTGCCAGCATTGACAGGGAAGAGGCTTTCTTT. Amino acids: CASIDREEAFF.

V gene TRBV6-5 combines with J gene TRBJ1-4, with D perhaps matching TRBD1 (5 bases). In germline, CDR1 is MNHEY, CDR2 SVGAGI. The CDR3 loop spans 14 amino acids. V was cut by 6 bases and J by 7 bases, with 15 bases left in between. CDR3 sequence: CASRGGREGEKLFF. CDR3 sequence (DNA): TGTGCCAGCAGAGGTGGCAGGGAGGGTGAAAAACTGTTTTTT.

This rearrangement joins TRBV28 to TRBJ1-2; D is ambiguous. V lost 6 bases and J lost 3, with 11 bases in between. Germline V gives CDR1 MDHEN, CDR2 SYDVKM. CDR3 length equals 13 residues. The CDR3 DNA sequence: TGTGCCAGCAGGATGACCGGAGACTATGGCTACACCTTC. It encodes CASRMTGDYGYTF.

The rearrangement links TRBV7-7 to TRBJ2-3, with D unresolved. This CDR3 has 14 residues. The ends were cut back, 4 bases at V and 0 bases at J, with 8 bases in the middle. Germline-derived CDR1 and CDR2 are SSHAT and FNYEAQ (reference sequence). This CDR3 reads CASSSGTSTDTQYF. The CDR3 DNA is TGTGCCAGCAGCTCAGGAACTAGCACAGATACGCAGTATTTT.

CDR3 residues: CSVTPPRGLADSYNEQFF. CDR3 nucleotide sequence: TGCAGCGTCACACCCCCTAGGGGACTAGCGGACTCCTACAATGAGCAGTTCTTC. The chain recombines TRBV29-1 with TRBJ2-1; TRBD2 aligns across 11 bases. With V trimmed by 6 bases and J by 0 bases, 13 bases remained unmatched. This CDR3 has 18 residues. Germline V gene lookup returns CDR1 SQVTM and CDR2 ANQGSEA.

The chain recombines TRBV9 with TRBJ2-5, with D tentatively TRBD2 (6 bases). The CDR3 totals 15 residues. Between the trimmed V and J ends, which lost 4 bases and 1 base, there was a span of 14 bases. From germline, CDR1 is SGDLS and CDR2 YYNGEE. This chain's CDR3 is CASSPEPAGQETQYF. The DNA of the CDR3 is TGTGCCAGCAGCCCGGAACCAGCGGGCCAAGAGACCCAGTACTTC.

The rearrangement joins TRBV2 to TRBJ2-2, with TRBD2 identical over 7 bases. The CDR3 is 16 amino acids. Losses at the gene ends were 4 bases for V and 6 bases for J; bases not matched to a gene: 11. Germline assignment: CDR1 SNHLY and CDR2 FYNNEI. The CDR3 bases are TGTGCCAGCAGTGTTTACGGCGGGAGAAGCTCCGGGGAGCTGTTTTTT. It translates to CASSVYGGRSSGELFF.

The genes are TRBV5-5 and TRBJ2-7; the D gene could be TRBD1 or TRBD2 (5 bases each). The germline V gene has CDR1 SGHKS and CDR2 YYEKEE (reference sequence). CDR3 length: 14 amino acids. The V gene lost 0 bases and the J gene lost 12 bases, with 19 bases spanning the gap. CDR3 amino acids: CASSLAPGPEGSYF. The CDR3, as DNA: TGTGCCAGCAGCTTGGCCCCGGGCCCCGAGGGGTCGTACTTC. The variable domain in full, with the rest retrieved from reference TRBV5-5 and TRBJ2-7, is DAGVTQSPTHLIKTRGQQVTLRCSPISGHKSVSWYQQVLGQGPQFIFQYYEKEERGRGNFPDRFSARQFPNYSSELNVNALLLGDSALYLCASSLAPGPEGSYFGPGTRLTVT.

The chain joins TRBV2 to TRBJ2-3; D gene uncertain. V lost 3 bases to trimming and J lost 10 bases, with 14 bases between them. Germline V gene data show CDR1 as SNHLY and CDR2 as FYNNEI. CDR3 length: 13 amino acids. The CDR3 loop reads CASSEVGGGPQYF. Written as DNA, the CDR3 is TGTGCCAGCAGTGAGGTGGGCGGCGGACCGCAGTATTTT. Drawing the rest from reference TRBV2 and TRBJ2-3, the complete variable domain is EPEVTQTPSHQVTQMGQEVILRCVPISNHLYFYWYRQILGQKVEFLVSFYNNEISEKSEIFDDQFSVERPDGSNFTLKIRSTKLEDSAMYFCASSEVGGGPQYFGPGTRLTVL.

V usage is TRBV5-1 and J usage is TRBJ2-1; tentatively, D is TRBD1 (6 bases). V was cut by 3 bases and J by 4 bases, with 14 bases left in between. Germline V CDR1 and CDR2: SGHRS, YFSETQ. This CDR3 is 15 amino acids long. CDR3 amino acids: CASSYTGTTYNEQFF. CDR3 nucleotide sequence: TGCGCCAGCAGCTACACCGGGACAACTTACAATGAGCAGTTCTTC.